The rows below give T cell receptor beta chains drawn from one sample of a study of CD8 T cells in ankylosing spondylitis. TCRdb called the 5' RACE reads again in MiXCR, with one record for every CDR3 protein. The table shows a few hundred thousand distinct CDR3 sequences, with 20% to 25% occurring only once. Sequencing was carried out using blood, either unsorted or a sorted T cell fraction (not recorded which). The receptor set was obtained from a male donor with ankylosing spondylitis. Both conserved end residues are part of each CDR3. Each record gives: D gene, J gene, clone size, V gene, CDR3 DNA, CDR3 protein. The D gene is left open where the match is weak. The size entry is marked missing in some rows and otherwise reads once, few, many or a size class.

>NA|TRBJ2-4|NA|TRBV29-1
TGTAGCGTTAGTACAGTTCAATTACCTTTTCAGTACTTC
CSVSTVQLPFQYF
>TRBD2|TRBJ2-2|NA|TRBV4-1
TGCGCCAGCAGCCAAGACTCACTAGCGGGAGGTGCGAACACCGGGGAGCTGTTTTTT
CASSQDSLAGGANTGELFF
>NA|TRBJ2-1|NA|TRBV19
TGTGCCAGTAGTCCGCCAGTTTTCAATGAGCAGTTCTTC
CASSPPVFNEQFF
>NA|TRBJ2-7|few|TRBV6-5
TGTGCCAGCAGTTATCACAGTGAGAATCGCCGCGAGCAGTACTTC
CASSYHSENRREQYF
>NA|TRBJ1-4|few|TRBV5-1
TGCGCCAGCAGCTTGTGGGAGCATGAAAAACTGTTTTTT
CASSLWEHEKLFF
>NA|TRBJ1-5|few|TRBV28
TGTGCCAGCAAACGGGAAAGCAATCAGCCCCAGCATTTT
CASKRESNQPQHF
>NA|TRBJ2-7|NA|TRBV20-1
TGCAGTGCTAGAGATCGTTTGGGGCCCAAGGCCTACGAGCAGTACTTC
CSARDRLGPKAYEQYF
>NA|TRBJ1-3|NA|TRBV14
TGTGCCAGCAGCCAAAACCCCTTAACTCTGTATTTT
CASSQNPLTLYF
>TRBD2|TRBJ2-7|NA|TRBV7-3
TGTGCCAGCAGCCCCCAAATAGGGCTAGCGGGAGGCGAGCAGTACTTC
CASSPQIGLAGGEQYF
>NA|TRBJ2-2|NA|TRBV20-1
TGCAGTGCTAAGTTACGGCCGTCCGGGGAGCTGTTTTTT
CSAKLRPSGELFF
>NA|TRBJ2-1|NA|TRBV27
TGTGCCAGCAGTTTACTGACCCGCTCCCAAGGTGGGCAGTTCTTC
CASSLLTRSQGGQFF
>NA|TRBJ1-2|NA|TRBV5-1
TGCGCCAGCAGCTTGGAGCCACAGGCTAACTATGGCTACACCTTC
CASSLEPQANYGYTF
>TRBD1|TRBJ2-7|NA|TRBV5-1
TGCGCCAGCAGTCCCCCGACAGGCAGGGGGACCTACGAGCAGTACTTC
CASSPPTGRGTYEQYF
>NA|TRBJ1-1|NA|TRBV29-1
TGCAGCGTTGAAGCCACAGGGCGACGGAACACTGAAGCTTTCTTT
CSVEATGRRNTEAFF
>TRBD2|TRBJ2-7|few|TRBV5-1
TGCGCCAGCAGCTTGGAGCCAGCGGGAGATCGTTACGAGCAGTACTTC
CASSLEPAGDRYEQYF
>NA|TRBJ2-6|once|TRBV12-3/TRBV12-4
TGTGCCAGCAGGCCCCCCTTTGGCTCTGGGGCCAACGTCCTGACTTTC
CASRPPFGSGANVLTF
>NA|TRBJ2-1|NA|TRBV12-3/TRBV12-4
TGTGCCAGCAGTTTAGGTGATCGTGAGCAGTTCTTC
CASSLGDREQFF
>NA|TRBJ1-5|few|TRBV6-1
TGTGCCAGCAGGATGGACCCCCGGGGGGTTCAGCCCCAGCATTTT
CASRMDPRGVQPQHF
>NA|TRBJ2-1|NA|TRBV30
TGTGCCCGGAGAGGTCGGGGGTGGGGAGAGCAGTTCTTC
CARRGRGWGEQFF